The clone carrying this T cell receptor beta chain was seen only once. Its antigen remains unknown. This record belongs to a study of graft-versus-host responses after intestinal transplantation. About the research overall: Transplantation in recipients was multivisceral, liver-intestinal, or isolated intestinal. Study observations and caveats: GvH clonotypes were identified within recipient marrow, with a subset emerging first in ileum or blood.

V lost 0 bases, J lost 6 bases, and 12 bases lay in between. The germline V gene has CDR1 MNHEY and CDR2 SVGAGI. This CDR3 region has 14 residues. Profiled with immunoSEQ multiplex PCR; TCRdb holds only in-frame clones, not every one. The sample consists of roughly 130,000 clones, around nine tenths of them appearing once. Sample: unstimulated CD4+ T cells sorted from spleen or lymph node cells, taken before intestinal transplant. The receptor's source is a human donor who received an intestinal transplant. V and J are TRBV6-5 and TRBJ2-7; D unclear. DNA for the CDR3: TGTGCCAGCAGTTACTCGAGTAGTTCCGGCGAGCAGTACTTC. Translation: CASSYSSSSGEQYF.